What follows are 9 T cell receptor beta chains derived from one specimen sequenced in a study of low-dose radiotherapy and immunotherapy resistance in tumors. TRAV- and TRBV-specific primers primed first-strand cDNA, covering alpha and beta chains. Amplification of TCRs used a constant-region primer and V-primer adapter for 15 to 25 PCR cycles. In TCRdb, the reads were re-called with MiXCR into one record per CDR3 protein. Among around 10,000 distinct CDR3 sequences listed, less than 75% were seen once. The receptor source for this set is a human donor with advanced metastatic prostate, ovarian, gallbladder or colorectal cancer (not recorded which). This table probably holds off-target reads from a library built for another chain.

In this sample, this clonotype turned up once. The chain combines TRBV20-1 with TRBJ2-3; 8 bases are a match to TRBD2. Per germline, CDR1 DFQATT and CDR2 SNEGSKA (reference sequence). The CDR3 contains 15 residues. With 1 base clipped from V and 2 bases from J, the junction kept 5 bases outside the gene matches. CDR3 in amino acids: CSARGGAGATDTQYF. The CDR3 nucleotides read TGCAGTGCTAGAGGGGGAGCGGGGGCCACAGATACGCAGTATTTT.

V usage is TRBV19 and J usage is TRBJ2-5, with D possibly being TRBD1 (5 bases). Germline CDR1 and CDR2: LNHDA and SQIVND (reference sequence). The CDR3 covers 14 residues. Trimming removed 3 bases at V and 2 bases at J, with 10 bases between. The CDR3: CASSMRRQQETQYF. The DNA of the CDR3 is TGTGCCAGTAGTATGAGGCGACAGCAAGAGACCCAGTACTTC.

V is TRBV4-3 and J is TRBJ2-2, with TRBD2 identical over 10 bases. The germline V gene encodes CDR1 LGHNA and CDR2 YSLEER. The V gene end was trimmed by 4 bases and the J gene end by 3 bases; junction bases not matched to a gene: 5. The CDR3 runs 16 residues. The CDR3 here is CASSPLAGADTGELFF. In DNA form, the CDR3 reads TGCGCCAGCAGCCCGCTAGCGGGAGCGGACACCGGGGAGCTGTTTTTT.

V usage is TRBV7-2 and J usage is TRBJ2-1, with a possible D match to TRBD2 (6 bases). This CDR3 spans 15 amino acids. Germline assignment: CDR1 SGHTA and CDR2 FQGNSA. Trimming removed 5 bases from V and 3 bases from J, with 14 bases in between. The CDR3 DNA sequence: TGTGCCAGCAGCAAAACTAGCATCGGCTACAATGAGCAGTTCTTC. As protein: CASSKTSIGYNEQFF.

The CDR3 loop reads CASSFRAGGWQPQHF. As DNA, the CDR3 is TGTGCCAGCAGTTTCAGGGCAGGGGGCTGGCAGCCCCAGCATTTT. V and J are TRBV28 and TRBJ1-5; 8 positions match TRBD1. The germline gives CDR1 MDHEN, CDR2 SYDVKM. The junction had 8 bases not matched to a gene; V was cut back by 3 bases and J by 7 bases. This CDR3 spans 15 amino acids.

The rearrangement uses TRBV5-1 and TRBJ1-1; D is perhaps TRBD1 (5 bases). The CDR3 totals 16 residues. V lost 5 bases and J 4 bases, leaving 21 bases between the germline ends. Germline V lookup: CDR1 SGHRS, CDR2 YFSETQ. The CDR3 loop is CASRVKGGHRGTEAFF. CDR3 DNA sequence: TGCGCCAGCAGAGTTAAAGGCGGGCATAGGGGCACTGAAGCTTTCTTT.

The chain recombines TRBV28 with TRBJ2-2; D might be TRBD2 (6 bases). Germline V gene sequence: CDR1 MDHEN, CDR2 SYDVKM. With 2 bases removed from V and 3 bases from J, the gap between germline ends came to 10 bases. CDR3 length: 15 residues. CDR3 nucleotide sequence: TGTGCCAGCAGTTTAAGGCGGGGTCACACCGGGGAGCTGTTTTTT. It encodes CASSLRRGHTGELFF.

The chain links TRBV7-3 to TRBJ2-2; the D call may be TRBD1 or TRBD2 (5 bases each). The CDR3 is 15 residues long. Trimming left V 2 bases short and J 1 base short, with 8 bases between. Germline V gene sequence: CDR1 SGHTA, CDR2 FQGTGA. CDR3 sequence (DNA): TGTGCCAGCAGCTTAGGAGGACAGAACACCGGGGAGCTGTTTTTT. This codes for CASSLGGQNTGELFF.

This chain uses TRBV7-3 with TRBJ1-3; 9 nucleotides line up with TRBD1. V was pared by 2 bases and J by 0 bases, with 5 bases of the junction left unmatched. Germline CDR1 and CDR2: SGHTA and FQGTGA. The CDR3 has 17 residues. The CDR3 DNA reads TGTGCCAGCAGCTTATGGGGACAGGGTCCCTCTGGAAACACCATATATTTT. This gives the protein CASSLWGQGPSGNTIYF.